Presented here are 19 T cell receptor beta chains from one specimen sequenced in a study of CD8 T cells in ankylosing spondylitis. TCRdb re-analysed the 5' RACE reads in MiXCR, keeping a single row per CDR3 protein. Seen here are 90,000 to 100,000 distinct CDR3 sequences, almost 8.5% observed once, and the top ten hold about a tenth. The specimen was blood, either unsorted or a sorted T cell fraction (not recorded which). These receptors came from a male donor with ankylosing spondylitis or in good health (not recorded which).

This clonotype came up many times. The CDR3 DNA is TGTGCCAGCAGTGTCCTCGACAGGAGATCTGAAGCTTTCTTT. This sequence encodes CASSVLDRRSEAFF. V gene TRBV12-3 or TRBV12-4 combines with J gene TRBJ1-1; TRBD1 might be the D (6 bases). The CDR3 sequence is 14 residues long. Deletions cut 5 bases from V and 6 bases from J, with 16 bases between.

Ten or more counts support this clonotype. Here the CDR3 DNA reads TGTGCCAGCAGCTTAGATCTCACCTCCTACAATGAGCAGTTCTTC. Protein: CASSLDLTSYNEQFF. The J gene is TRBJ2-1, the V gene TRBV7-2; D not certain. The germline CDR1 and CDR2 sequences are SGHTA and FQGNSA. V lost 1 base, J lost 0 bases, and 7 bases lay in between. The CDR3 is made up of 15 amino acids.

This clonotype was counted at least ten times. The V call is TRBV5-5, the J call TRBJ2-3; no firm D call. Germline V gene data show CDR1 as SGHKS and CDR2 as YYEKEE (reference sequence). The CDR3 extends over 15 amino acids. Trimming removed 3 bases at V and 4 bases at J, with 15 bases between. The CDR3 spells CASSSPGGWADTQYF. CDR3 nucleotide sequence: TGTGCCAGCAGCTCGCCTGGTGGCTGGGCAGATACGCAGTATTTT.

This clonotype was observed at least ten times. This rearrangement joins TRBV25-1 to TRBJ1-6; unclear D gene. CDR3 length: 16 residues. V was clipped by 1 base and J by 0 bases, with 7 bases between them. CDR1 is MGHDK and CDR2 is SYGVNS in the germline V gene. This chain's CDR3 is CASSESRSSYNSPLHF. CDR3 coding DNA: TGTGCCAGCAGTGAATCTCGGAGCTCCTATAATTCACCCCTCCACTTT.

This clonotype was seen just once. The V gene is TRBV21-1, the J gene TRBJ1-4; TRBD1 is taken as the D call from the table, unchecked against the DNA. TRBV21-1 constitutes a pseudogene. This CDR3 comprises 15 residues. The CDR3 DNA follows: TGTGCCAGCAGCAAAGGACCCAGGGGCTATGAAAAACTGTTTTTT. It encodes CASSKGPRGYEKLFF.

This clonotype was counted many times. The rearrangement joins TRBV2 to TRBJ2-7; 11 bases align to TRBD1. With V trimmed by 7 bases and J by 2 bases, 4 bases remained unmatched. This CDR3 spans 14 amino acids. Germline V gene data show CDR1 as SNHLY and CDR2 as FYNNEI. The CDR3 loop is CASIPGQGAYEQYF. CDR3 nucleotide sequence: TGTGCCAGCATCCCGGGACAGGGGGCCTACGAGCAGTACTTC.

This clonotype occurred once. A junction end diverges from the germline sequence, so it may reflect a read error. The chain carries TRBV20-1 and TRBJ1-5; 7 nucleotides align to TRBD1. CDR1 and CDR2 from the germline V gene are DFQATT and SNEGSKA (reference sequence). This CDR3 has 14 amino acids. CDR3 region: CSAVQGYSNQLQHF. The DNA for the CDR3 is TGCAGTGCTGTACAGGGGTATAGCAATCAGCTCCAGCATTTT.

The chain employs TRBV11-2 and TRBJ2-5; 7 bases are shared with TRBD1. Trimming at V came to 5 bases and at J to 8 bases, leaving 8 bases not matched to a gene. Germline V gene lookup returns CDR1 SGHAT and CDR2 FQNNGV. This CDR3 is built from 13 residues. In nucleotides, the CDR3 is TGTGCCAGCAGCATGACAGGGTTGGGCACCCAGTACTTC. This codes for CASSMTGLGTQYF.

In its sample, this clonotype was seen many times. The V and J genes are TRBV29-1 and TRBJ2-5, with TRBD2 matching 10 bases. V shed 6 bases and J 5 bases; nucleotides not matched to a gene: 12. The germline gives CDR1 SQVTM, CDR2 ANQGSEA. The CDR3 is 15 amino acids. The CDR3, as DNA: TGCAGCGTCTTAGGTCTAGCGGGAGCGGGGGAGACCCAGTACTTC. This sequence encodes CSVLGLAGAGETQYF. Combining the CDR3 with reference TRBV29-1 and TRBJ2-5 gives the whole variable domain SAVISQKPSRDICQRGTSLTIQCQVDSQVTMMFWYRQQPGQSLTLIATANQGSEATYESGFVIDKFPISRPNLTFSTLTVSNMSPEDSSIYLCSVLGLAGAGETQYFGPGTRLLVL.

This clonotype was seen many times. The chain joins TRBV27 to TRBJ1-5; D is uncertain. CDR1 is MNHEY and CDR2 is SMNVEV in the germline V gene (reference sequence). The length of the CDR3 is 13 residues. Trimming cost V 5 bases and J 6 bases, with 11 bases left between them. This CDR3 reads CASSLGISQPQHF. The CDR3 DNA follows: TGTGCCAGCAGTCTAGGGATATCTCAGCCCCAGCATTTT.

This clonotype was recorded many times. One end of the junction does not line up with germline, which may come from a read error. CDR3 coding DNA: TGTGCTAGCAGCTTAGGACAGGGACAGCCCCAGCATTTT. Its translation is CASSLGQGQPQHF. The V gene is TRBV7-7, the J gene TRBJ1-5; TRBD1 aligns across 8 bases. The CDR3 consists of 13 residues. The germline CDR1 and CDR2 sequences are SSHAT and FNYEAQ (reference sequence).

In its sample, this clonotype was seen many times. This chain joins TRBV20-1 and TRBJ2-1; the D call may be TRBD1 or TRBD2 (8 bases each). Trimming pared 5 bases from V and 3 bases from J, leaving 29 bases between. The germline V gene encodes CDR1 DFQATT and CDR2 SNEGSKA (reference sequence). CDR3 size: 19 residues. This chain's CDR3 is CSALEGRGLTSGVYNEQFF. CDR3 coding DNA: TGCAGTGCTCTCGAAGGCAGGGGGCTCACTAGCGGAGTCTACAATGAGCAGTTCTTC.

The CDR3 region is CASRPDRSNQPQHF. Written as DNA, the CDR3 is TGTGCCAGCAGACCCGACAGGAGCAATCAGCCCCAGCATTTT. V gene TRBV7-2 combines with J gene TRBJ1-5; the D gene is possibly TRBD1 (6 bases). Germline values: CDR1 SGHTA, CDR2 FQGNSA. This CDR3 is 14 amino acids long. The V gene lost 6 bases and the J gene lost 1 base, with 10 bases spanning the gap.

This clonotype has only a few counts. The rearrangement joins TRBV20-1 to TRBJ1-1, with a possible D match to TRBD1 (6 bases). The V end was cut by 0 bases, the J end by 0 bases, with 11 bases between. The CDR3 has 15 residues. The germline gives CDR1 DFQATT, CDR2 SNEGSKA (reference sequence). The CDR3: CSARDLDRLNTEAFF. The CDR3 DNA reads TGCAGTGCTAGAGATCTGGACAGATTGAACACTGAAGCTTTCTTT.

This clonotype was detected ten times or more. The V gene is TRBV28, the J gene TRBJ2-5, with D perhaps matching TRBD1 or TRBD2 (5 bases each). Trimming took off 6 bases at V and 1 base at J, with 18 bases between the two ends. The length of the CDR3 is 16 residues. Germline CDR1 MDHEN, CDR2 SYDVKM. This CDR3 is CASSSLILGTQETQYF. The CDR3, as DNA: TGTGCCAGCAGCTCCCTAATTCTCGGGACCCAAGAGACCCAGTACTTC.

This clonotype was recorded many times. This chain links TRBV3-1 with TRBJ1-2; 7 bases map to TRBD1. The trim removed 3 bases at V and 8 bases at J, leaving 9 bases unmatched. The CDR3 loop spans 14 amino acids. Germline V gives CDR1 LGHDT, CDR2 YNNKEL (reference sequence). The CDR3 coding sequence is TGTGCCAGCAGCCAGAGGCCCCAGGGGGGCGGCTACACCTTC. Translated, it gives CASSQRPQGGGYTF.

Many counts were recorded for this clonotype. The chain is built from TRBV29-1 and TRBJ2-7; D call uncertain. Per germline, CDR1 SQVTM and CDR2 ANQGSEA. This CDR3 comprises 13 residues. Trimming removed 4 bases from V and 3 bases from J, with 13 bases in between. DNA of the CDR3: TGCAGCGTTGTTACCGGAATCAGCTACGAGCAGTACTTC. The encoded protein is CSVVTGISYEQYF.

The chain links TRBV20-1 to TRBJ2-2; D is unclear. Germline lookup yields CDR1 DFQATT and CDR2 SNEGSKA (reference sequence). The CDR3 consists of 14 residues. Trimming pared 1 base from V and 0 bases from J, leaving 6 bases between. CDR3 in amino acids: CSARVAANTGELFF. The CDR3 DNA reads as TGCAGTGCTAGAGTGGCGGCGAACACCGGGGAGCTGTTTTTT.

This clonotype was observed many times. The CDR3 bases are TGTGCCAGCAGCCCTCGAGCCAGTATAATTTCCTACGAGCAGTACTTC. Amino acids: CASSPRASIISYEQYF. The genes are TRBV12-3 or TRBV12-4 and TRBJ2-7; D is uncertain. The CDR3 runs to 16 residues. The germline V and J ends were trimmed by 6 bases and 1 base, with 19 bases remaining between them.